Here is one T cell receptor beta chain with its context. The data stem from a study of cytomegalovirus exposure and HLA in healthy donors. Primers for the PCR totalled 60 Vbeta and 13 Jbeta. Sequencing was performed with immunoSEQ multiplex PCR; in TCRdb, only in-frame clones are kept and a portion is missing. Here the sample table reports 200,000 to 250,000 clones. With 5 bases removed from V and 6 bases from J, the gap between germline ends came to 14 bases. The length of the CDR3 is 14 residues. CDR1 is MDHEN and CDR2 is SYDVKM in the germline V gene. The receptor was isolated from a girl aged 2 to 9 in good health and CMV-seropositive. The sample consisted of PBMCs. The chain carries TRBV28 and TRBJ1-5; D uncertain. The CDR3 sequence: CASSLAGSGQPQHF. The CDR3 coding sequence is TGTGCCAGCAGTCTAGCGGGGAGCGGTCAGCCCCAGCATTTT.